This T cell receptor (beta chain) was retrieved from a study of cytomegalovirus exposure and HLA in healthy donors. Primers: 60 Vbeta forward and 13 Jbeta reverse. Assay used: immunoSEQ multiplex PCR; TCRdb lists only in-frame clones, some missing. Of 75,000 to 90,000 clones detected, approximately 80% appear once; the ten largest clones hold 13%. This clone appeared once. Its specificity is unknown. Trimming took off 2 bases at V and 2 bases at J, with 8 bases between the two ends. The CDR3 spans 13 residues. Germline CDR1 SGDLS, CDR2 YYNGEE. Findings and caveats of the study: The majority of TCR sequences were rare, yet some public TCRs appeared in many donors. Within an earlier analysis, most TCR beta V segments proved productive either about 87% or about 30% of the time.

The genes are TRBV9 and TRBJ2-7; D is undetermined. The source material was PBMCs. This TCR derives from a human donor in good health. The chain's CDR3 is CASSVRPAYEQYF. CDR3 bases: TGTGCCAGCAGCGTGCGCCCGGCCTACGAGCAGTACTTC.